This entry features one T cell receptor (beta chain) sequence. The CDR3 loop spans 14 amino acids. Per the germline V gene, CDR1 is MDHEN and CDR2 is SYDVKM. V lost 5 bases to trimming and J lost 5 bases, with 10 bases between them. This entry is derived from a study of blood T cell repertoires in COVID-19. In the study overall: COVID-19 samples collected from the United States, Italy and Spain covered acute and convalescent phases. In each case, the material was cDNA or gDNA derived from T cells, B-cell-depleted T cells, or PBMCs.

Source study methods: Estimation of nucleated cell counts relied on the amplification of reference gene primers. Assay: immunoSEQ multiplex PCR; the TCRdb copy retains only in-frame clones and omits some. The D gene and trimming were derived from the DNA, and the V and J assignments and clone size from that table. Found here are 140,000 or so clones, about 80% of them singletons; the top ten hold 3%. The V call is TRBV28, the J call TRBJ1-6; D gene ambiguous. The sequence was obtained from a woman aged 80 or over with acute or convalescent COVID-19. The sequencing input was peripheral blood. The CDR3 nucleotides read TGTGCCAGCAGTCTAAACACAGATAATTCACCCCTCCACTTT. It codes for CASSLNTDNSPLHF.